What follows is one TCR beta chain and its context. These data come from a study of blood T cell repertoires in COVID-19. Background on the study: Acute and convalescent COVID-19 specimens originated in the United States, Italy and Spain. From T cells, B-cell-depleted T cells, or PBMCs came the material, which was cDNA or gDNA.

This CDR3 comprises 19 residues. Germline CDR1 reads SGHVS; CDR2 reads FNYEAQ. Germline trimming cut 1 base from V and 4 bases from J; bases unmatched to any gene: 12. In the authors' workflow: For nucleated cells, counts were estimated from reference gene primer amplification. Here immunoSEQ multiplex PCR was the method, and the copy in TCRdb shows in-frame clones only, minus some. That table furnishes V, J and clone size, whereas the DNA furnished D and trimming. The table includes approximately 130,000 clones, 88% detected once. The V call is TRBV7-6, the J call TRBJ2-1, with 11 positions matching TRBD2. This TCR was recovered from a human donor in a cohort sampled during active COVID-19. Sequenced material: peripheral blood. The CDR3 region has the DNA TGTGCCAGCAGCTTAGTGCCGACCGGGACTAGCGGCACTTACAATGAGCAGTTCTTC. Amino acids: CASSLVPTGTSGTYNEQFF. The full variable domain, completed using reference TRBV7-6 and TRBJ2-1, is GAGVSQSPRYKVTKRGQDVALRCDPISGHVSLYWYRQALGQGPEFLTYFNYEAQQDKSGLPNDRFSAERPEGSISTLTIQRTEQRDSAMYRCASSLVPTGTSGTYNEQFFGPGTRLTVL.